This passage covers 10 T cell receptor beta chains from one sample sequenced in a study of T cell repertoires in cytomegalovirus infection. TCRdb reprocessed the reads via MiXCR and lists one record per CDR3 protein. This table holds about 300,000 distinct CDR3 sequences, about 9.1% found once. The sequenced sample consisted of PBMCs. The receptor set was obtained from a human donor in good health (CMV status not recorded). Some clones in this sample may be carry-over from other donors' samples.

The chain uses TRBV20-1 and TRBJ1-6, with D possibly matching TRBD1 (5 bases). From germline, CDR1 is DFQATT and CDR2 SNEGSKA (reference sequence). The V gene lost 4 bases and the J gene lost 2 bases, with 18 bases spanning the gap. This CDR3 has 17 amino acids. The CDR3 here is CSAKGNQEGAYNSPLHF. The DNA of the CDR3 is TGCAGTGCTAAGGGGAATCAAGAAGGGGCCTATAATTCACCCCTCCACTTT.

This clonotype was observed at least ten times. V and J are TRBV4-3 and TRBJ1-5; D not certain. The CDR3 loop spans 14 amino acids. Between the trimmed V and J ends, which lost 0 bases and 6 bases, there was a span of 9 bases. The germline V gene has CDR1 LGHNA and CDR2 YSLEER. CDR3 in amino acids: CASSQDLKGQPQHF. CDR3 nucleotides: TGCGCCAGCAGCCAAGATCTTAAGGGTCAGCCCCAGCATTTT.

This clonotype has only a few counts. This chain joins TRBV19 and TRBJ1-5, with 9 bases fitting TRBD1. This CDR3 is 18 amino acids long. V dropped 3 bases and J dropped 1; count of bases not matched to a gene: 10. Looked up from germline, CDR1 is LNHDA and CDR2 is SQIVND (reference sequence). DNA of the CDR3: TGTGCCAGTAGTATTGGACAGGGGTCGTATGGCAGCAATCAGCCCCAGCATTTT. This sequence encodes CASSIGQGSYGSNQPQHF.

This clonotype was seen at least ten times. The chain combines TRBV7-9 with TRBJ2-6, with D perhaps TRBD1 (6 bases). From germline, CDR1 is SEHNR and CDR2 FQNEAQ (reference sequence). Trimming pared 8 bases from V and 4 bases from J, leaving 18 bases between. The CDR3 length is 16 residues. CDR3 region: CASARTTGAGANVLTF. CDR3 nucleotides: TGTGCCAGCGCCCGGACGACAGGTGCCGGGGCCAACGTCCTGACTTTC.

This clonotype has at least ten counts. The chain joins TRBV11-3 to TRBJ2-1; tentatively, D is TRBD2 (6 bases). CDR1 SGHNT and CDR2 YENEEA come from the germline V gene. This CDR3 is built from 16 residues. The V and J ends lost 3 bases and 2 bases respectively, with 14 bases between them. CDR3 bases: TGTGCCAGCAGCTTGACCGGAGCGGGCCCCTACAATGAGCAGTTCTTC. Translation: CASSLTGAGPYNEQFF.

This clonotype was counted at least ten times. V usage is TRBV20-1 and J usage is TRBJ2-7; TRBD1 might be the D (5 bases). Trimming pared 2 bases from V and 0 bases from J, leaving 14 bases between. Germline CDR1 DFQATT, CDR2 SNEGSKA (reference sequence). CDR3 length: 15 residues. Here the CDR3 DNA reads TGCAGTGCTAGACCAGGGATGTTGGGCTCCTACGAGCAGTACGTC. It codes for CSARPGMLGSYEQYV.

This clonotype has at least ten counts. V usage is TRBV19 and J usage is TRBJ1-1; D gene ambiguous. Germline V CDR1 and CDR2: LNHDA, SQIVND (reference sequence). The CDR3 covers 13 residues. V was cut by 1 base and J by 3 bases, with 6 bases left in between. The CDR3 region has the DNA TGTGCCAGTAGTATAGGGGAGGACACTGAAGCTTTCTTT. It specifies CASSIGEDTEAFF.

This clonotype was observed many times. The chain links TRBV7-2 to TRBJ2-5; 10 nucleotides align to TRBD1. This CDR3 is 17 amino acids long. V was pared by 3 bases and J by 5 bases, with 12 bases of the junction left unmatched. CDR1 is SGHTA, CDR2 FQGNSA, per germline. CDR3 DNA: TGTGCCAGCAGCTTGTTCACGGACAGGGGGGCCCGGGAGACCCAGTACTTC. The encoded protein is CASSLFTDRGARETQYF.

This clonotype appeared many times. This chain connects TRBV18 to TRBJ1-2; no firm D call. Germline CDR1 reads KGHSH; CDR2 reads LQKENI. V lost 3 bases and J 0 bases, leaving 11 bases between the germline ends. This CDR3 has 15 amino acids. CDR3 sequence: CASSPGTEANYGYTF. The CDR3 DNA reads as TGTGCCAGCTCACCGGGAACGGAAGCTAACTATGGCTACACCTTC.

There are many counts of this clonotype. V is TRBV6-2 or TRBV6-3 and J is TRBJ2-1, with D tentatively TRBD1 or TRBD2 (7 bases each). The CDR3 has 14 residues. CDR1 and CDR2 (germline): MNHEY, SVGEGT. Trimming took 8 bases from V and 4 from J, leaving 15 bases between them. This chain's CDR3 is CASGQGGSYNEQFF. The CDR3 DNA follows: TGTGCCAGCGGGCAGGGGGGGTCGTACAATGAGCAGTTCTTC.